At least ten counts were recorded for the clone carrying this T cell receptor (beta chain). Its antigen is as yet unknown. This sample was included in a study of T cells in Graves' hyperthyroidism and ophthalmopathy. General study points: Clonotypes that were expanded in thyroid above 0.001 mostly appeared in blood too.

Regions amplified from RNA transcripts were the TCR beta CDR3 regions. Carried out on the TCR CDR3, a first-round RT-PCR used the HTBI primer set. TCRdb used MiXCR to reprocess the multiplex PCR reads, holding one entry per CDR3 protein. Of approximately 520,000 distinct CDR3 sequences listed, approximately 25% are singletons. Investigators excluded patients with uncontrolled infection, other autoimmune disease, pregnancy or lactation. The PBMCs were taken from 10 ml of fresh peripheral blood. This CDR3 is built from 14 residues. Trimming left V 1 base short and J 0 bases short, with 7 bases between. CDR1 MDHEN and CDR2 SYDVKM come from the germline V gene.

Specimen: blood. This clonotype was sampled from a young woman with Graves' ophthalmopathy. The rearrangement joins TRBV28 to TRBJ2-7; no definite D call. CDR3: CASSLSGPSYEQYF. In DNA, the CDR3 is TGTGCCAGCAGTTTATCAGGACCCTCCTACGAGCAGTACTTC.